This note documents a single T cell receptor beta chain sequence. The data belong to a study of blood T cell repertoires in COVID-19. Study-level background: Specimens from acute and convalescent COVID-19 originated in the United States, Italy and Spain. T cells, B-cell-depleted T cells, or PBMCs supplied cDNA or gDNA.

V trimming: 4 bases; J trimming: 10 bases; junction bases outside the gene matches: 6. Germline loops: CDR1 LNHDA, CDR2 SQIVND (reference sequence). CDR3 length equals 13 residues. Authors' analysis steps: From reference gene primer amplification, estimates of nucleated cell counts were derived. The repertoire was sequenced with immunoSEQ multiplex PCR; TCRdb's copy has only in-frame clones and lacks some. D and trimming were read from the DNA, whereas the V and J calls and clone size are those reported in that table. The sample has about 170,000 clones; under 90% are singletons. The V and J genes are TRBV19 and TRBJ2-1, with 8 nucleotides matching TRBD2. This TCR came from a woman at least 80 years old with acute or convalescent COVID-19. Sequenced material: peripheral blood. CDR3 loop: CASSSGQRGEQFF. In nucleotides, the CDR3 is TGTGCCAGTAGTAGTGGCCAGCGGGGGGAGCAGTTCTTC.